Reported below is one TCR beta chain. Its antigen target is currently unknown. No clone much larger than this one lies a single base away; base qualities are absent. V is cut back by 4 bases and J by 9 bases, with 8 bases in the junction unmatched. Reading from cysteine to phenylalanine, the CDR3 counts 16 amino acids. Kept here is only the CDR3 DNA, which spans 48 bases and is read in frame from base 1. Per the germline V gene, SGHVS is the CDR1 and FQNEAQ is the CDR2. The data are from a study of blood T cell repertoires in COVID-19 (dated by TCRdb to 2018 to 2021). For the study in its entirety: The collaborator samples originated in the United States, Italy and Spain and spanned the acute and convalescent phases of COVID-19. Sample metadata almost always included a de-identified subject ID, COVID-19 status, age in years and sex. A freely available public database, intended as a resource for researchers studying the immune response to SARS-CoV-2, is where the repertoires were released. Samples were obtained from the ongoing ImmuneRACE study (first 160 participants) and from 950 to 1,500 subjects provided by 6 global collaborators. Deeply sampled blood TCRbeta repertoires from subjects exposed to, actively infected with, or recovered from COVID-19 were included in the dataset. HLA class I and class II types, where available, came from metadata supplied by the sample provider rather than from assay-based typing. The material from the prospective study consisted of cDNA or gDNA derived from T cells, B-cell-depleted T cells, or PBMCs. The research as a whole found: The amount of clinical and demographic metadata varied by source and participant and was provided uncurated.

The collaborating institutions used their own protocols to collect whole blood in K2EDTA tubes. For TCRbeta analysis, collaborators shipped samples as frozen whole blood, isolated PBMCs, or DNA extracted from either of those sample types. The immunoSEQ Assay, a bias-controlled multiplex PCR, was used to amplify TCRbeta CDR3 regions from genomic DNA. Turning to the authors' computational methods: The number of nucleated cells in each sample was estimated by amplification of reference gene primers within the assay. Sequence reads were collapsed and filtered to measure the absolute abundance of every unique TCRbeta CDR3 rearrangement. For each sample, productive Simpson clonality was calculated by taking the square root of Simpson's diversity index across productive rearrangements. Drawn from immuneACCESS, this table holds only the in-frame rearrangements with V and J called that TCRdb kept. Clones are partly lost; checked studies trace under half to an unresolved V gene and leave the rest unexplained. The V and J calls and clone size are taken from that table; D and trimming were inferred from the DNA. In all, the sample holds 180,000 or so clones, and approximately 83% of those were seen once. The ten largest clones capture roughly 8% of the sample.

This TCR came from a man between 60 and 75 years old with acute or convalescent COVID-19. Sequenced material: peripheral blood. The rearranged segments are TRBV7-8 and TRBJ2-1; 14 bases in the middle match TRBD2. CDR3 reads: CASSSASGLAGAEQFF. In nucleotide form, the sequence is TGTGCCAGCAGCTCTGCCTCGGGACTAGCGGGAGCTGAGCAGTTCTTC.